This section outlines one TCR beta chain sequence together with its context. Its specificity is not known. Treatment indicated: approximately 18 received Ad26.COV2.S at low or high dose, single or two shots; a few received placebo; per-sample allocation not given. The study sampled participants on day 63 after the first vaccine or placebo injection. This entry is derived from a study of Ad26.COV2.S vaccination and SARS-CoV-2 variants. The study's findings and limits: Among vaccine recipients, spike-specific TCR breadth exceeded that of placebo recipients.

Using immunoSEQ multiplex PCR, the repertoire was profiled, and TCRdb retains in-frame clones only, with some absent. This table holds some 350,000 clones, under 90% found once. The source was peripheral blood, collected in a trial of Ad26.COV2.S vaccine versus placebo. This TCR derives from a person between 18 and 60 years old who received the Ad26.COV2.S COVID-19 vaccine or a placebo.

This CDR3 reads CASSYHKETQYF. The CDR3 DNA sequence: TGTGCCAGCAGTTACCACAAAGAGACCCAGTACTTC. This rearrangement joins TRBV6-2 or TRBV6-3 to TRBJ2-5; D unclear. The CDR3 consists of 12 residues. V dropped 2 bases and J dropped 3 bases, with 4 bases sitting between them. Germline V gene data show CDR1 as MNHEY and CDR2 as SVGEGT.